These 15 T cell receptor beta chains were all obtained from the same sample, sequenced in a study of a mutant IDH1 vaccine in newly diagnosed glioma. Noted time point: week 47, end of study. Mutant IDH1 20-mer peptide, at 300 ug, made up each vaccine dose, with topical imiquimod. These receptors have no known antigen. Sequencing was performed with immunoSEQ multiplex PCR; in TCRdb, only in-frame clones are kept and a portion is missing. The profile shows around 30,000 clones, roughly 84% of them singletons. The sequences come from PBMCs, collected from a glioma patient whose treatment included an IDH1 peptide vaccine. The receptors derive from a young man with glioma.

The chain is built from TRBV9 and TRBJ2-7; 10 bases agree with TRBD2. V trimming: 3 bases; J trimming: 5 bases; junction bases outside the gene matches: 8. Germline CDR1 SGDLS, CDR2 YYNGEE. The CDR3 length is 15 residues. CDR3 nucleotides: TGTGCCAGCAGCGCCCAGCGGGGGGGCCGCGACGAGCAGTACTTC. It is translated as CASSAQRGGRDEQYF.

The rearrangement links TRBV10-3 to TRBJ2-5; D is perhaps TRBD1 or TRBD2 (6 bases each). The germline V gene has CDR1 ENHRY and CDR2 SYGVKD. The CDR3 runs to 15 residues. V was cut by 0 bases and J by 5 bases, with 13 bases left in between. The DNA for the CDR3 is TGTGCCATCAGTGAGTCGGGGGGCTCTGGGGAGACCCAGTACTTC. Residues: CAISESGGSGETQYF.

CDR3 bases: TGTGCCAGTAGTGCCAAACTAGGGACTCTGCAGTTCTTC. Its protein product is CASSAKLGTLQFF. J is TRBJ2-1 and V is TRBV19; the D gene is possibly TRBD2 (6 bases). Germline CDR1 LNHDA, CDR2 SQIVND (reference sequence). Between the trimmed V and J ends, which lost 5 bases and 12 bases, there was a span of 17 bases. This CDR3 has 13 residues. The entire variable domain, with the rest obtained from reference TRBV19 and TRBJ2-1, is as follows: DGGITQSPKYLFRKEGQNVTLSCEQNLNHDAMYWYRQDPGQGLRLIYYSQIVNDFQKGDIAEGYSVSREKKESFPLTVTSAQKNPTAFYLCASSAKLGTLQFFGPGTRLTVL.

The chain couples TRBV18 to TRBJ2-7; TRBD1 agrees at 7 bases. After removal of 3 bases from V and 1 base from J, the junction contained 3 bases not matched to a gene. The CDR3 spans 14 residues. The germline V gene encodes CDR1 KGHSH and CDR2 LQKENI. The CDR3 nucleotides are TGTGCCAGCTCACCTGCGACAGGGTCCTACGAGCAGTACTTC. Translated, it gives CASSPATGSYEQYF.

The V gene is TRBV5-1, the J gene TRBJ1-1, with 9 bases lining up with TRBD1. Trimming removed 0 bases from V and 2 bases from J; junction bases left unmatched: 20. The CDR3 runs 21 residues. CDR1 and CDR2 (germline): SGHRS, YFSETQ. CDR3 sequence (DNA): TGCGCCAGCAGCTTGGGTTCAACAGGGGGCCGTGGGAGAGCGGGTAACACTGAAGCTTTCTTT. This encodes CASSLGSTGGRGRAGNTEAFF.

The CDR3 region is CASSLAGFLNTGELFF. The CDR3 DNA is TGTGCCAGCAGCTTAGCCGGGTTCCTAAACACCGGGGAGCTGTTTTTT. This chain links TRBV7-2 with TRBJ2-2, with unresolved D. V gave up 0 bases and J gave up 2 bases, with 10 bases separating them. The CDR3 consists of 16 residues. Germline V gene lookup returns CDR1 SGHTA and CDR2 FQGNSA.

This chain joins TRBV2 and TRBJ1-5, with D uncertain. CDR1 and CDR2 from the germline V gene are SNHLY and FYNNEI. V gave up 4 bases and J gave up 0 bases, with 10 bases separating them. The CDR3 totals 15 residues. The CDR3: CASSGEGTSNQPQHF. The CDR3 coding sequence is TGTGCCAGCAGTGGTGAAGGAACTAGCAATCAGCCCCAGCATTTT.

This chain joins TRBV7-2 and TRBJ1-1, with no clear D. The ends were cut back, 8 bases at V and 0 bases at J, with 7 bases in the middle. This CDR3 spans 12 amino acids. The germline gives CDR1 SGHTA, CDR2 FQGNSA. The CDR3 nucleotides are TGTGCCAGCTGGGGAGTGAACACTGAAGCTTTCTTT. This encodes CASWGVNTEAFF.

The chain has TRBV6-1 and TRBJ1-2, with 7 nucleotides matching TRBD1. After removal of 4 bases from V and 2 bases from J, the junction contained 7 bases not matched to a gene. The CDR3 loop spans 15 amino acids. CDR1 and CDR2 (germline): MNHNS, SASEGT. The CDR3 loop reads CASSVMTGPNYGYTF. The CDR3 coding sequence is TGTGCCAGCAGTGTGATGACAGGGCCCAACTATGGCTACACCTTC.

This chain uses TRBV27 with TRBJ1-2, with a possible D match to TRBD1 (6 bases). The length of the CDR3 is 17 residues. V dropped 3 bases and J dropped 0 bases, with 17 bases sitting between them. The germline V gene encodes CDR1 MNHEY and CDR2 SMNVEV (reference sequence). CDR3 bases: TGTGCCAGCAGTTTCCTAAGTTCGGGACAACCTAACTATGGCTACACCTTC. Protein product: CASSFLSSGQPNYGYTF.

CDR3 amino acids: CASSQTTGVTEAFF. Here the CDR3 DNA reads TGTGCCAGCAGCCAGACAACAGGGGTCACTGAAGCTTTCTTT. V usage is TRBV5-6 and J usage is TRBJ1-1, with 7 bases identical to TRBD1. V lost 4 bases and J lost 4; bases outside the gene matches: 7. The CDR3 extends over 14 amino acids. Germline-derived CDR1 and CDR2 are SGHDT and YYEEEE.

The V and J genes are TRBV5-6 and TRBJ2-7; D is perhaps TRBD1 (5 bases). Germline CDR1 SGHDT, CDR2 YYEEEE. Trimming took 4 bases from V and 0 from J, leaving 11 bases between them. The CDR3 has 14 amino acids. In DNA form, the CDR3 reads TGTGCCAGCAGCGACAGTTTAAGCTCCTACGAGCAGTACTTC. Its translation is CASSDSLSSYEQYF.

This clone occurred a few times. CDR3 DNA: TGTGCCAGCTCACCCAACAGTGAGGAACAGCCCCAGCATTTT. The encoded protein is CASSPNSEEQPQHF. The rearrangement uses TRBV18 and TRBJ1-5; no clear D. CDR1 and CDR2 from the germline V gene are KGHSH and LQKENI. CDR3 length: 14 amino acids. V gave up 3 bases and J gave up 7 bases, with 13 bases separating them. The entire variable domain, with the rest obtained from reference TRBV18 and TRBJ1-5, is as follows: NAGVMQNPRHLVRRRGQEARLRCSPMKGHSHVYWYRQLPEEGLKFMVYLQKENIIDESGMPKERFSAEFPKEGPSILRIQQVVRGDSAAYFCASSPNSEEQPQHFGDGTRLSIL.

The chain's CDR3 is CASSQQGIGTDTQYF. CDR3 sequence (DNA): TGTGCCAGTAGTCAACAGGGAATAGGCACAGATACGCAGTATTTT. V is TRBV19 and J is TRBJ2-3, with D possibly matching TRBD1 (6 bases). V dropped 5 bases and J dropped 1 base, with 13 bases sitting between them. CDR1 is LNHDA, CDR2 SQIVND, per germline (reference sequence). The CDR3 has 15 residues.

This rearrangement joins TRBV27 to TRBJ2-1; D uncertain. Germline lookup yields CDR1 MNHEY and CDR2 SMNVEV (reference sequence). The CDR3 loop spans 13 amino acids. V lost 6 bases and J 4 bases, leaving 10 bases between the germline ends. The CDR3 DNA reads as TGTGCCAGCAGCTACGACGGATACAATGAGCAGTTCTTC. It yields the protein CASSYDGYNEQFF.